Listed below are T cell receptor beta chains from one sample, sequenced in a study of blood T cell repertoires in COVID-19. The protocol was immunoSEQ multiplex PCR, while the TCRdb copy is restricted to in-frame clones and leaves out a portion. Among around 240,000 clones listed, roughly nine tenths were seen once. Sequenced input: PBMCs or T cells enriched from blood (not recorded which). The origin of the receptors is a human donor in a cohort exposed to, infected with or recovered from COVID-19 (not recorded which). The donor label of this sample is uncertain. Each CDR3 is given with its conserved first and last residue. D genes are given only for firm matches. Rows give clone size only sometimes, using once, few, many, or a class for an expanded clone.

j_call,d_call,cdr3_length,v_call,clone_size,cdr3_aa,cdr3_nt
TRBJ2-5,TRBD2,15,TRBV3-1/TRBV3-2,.,CASSQLSGGRGTQYF,TGTGCCAGCAGCCAACTCTCGGGGGGGCGAGGGACCCAGTACTTC
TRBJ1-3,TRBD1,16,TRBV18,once,CASSPFDRGSGNTIYF,TGTGCCAGCTCACCATTTGACAGGGGTTCTGGAAACACCATATATTTT
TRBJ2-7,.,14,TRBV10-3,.,CAIRDSGLLYEQYF,TGTGCCATCAGAGACTCGGGACTCCTGTACGAGCAGTACTTC
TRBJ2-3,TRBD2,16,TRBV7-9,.,CASRELAGGRTDTQYF,TGTGCCAGCCGGGAGCTAGCGGGGGGACGCACAGATACGCAGTATTTT
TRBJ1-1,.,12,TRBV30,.,CAWSLRMAEAFF,TGTGCCTGGAGTTTGCGGATGGCTGAAGCTTTCTTT
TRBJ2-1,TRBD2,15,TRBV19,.,CASSIKLAGALEQFF,TGTGCCAGTAGTATCAAACTAGCGGGGGCGTTGGAGCAGTTCTTC
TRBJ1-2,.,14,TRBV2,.,CASNGGGAYYGYTF,TGTGCCAGCAATGGTGGAGGGGCGTACTATGGCTACACCTTC
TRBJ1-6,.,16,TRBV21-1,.,CASSPKVKGYNSPLHF,TGTGCCAGCAGCCCAAAGGTTAAGGGGTATAATTCACCCCTCCACTTT
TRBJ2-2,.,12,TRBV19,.,CASSPRYGELFF,TGTGCCAGTAGCCCCCGGTATGGGGAGCTGTTTTTT
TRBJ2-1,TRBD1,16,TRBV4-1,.,CASSSTRDRAYNEQFF,TGCGCCAGCAGCTCGACCCGGGACAGGGCCTACAATGAGCAGTTCTTC
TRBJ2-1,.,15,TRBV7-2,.,CASSLIGGGYNEQFF,TGTGCCAGCAGCTTAATAGGGGGGGGCTACAATGAGCAGTTCTTC
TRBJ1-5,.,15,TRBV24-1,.,CATSDFDRLIEPQHF,TGTGCCACCAGTGATTTCGACAGATTAATAGAGCCCCAGCATTTT
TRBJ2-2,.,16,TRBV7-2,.,CASADGLSSNTGELFF,TGTGCCAGTGCTGATGGCTTAAGTTCGAACACCGGGGAGCTGTTTTTT
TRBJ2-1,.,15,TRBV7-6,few,CASSLGGTGYNEQFF,TGTGCCAGCAGCTTGGGGGGGACAGGCTACAATGAGCAGTTCTTC